This TCR beta chain stems from a study of PD-L1 blockade in urothelial cancer. About the research overall: The patients' atezolizumab therapy, 1,200 mg intravenously every 3 weeks, started in about 2014. Blood analysis was done at 3 weeks (second dose) and 6 weeks after treatment began. A median of approximately 150,000 T cells was found in the blood samples.

Libraries were prepared by immunoSEQ multiplex PCR; TCRdb keeps only in-frame clonotypes and omits some of them. The sample lists around 100,000 clones, roughly 87% occurring once. Time point indicated: pretreatment peripheral blood. Sampling of each patient yielded between 1 and 8 specimens, collected pretreatment and on-treatment. The clonotype comes from a man between 60 and 75 years old with urothelial cancer. Source: PBMCs, taken around atezolizumab (anti-PD-L1) treatment.

CDR3 in DNA: TGTGCCACCGAACCGACGGGTTCGGATACGCAGTATTTT. Protein: CATEPTGSDTQYF. The chain has TRBV19 and TRBJ2-3; D remains ambiguous. V lost 10 bases, J lost 6 bases, and 17 bases lay in between. In germline, CDR1 is LNHDA, CDR2 SQIVND (reference sequence). The CDR3 covers 13 residues.